This passage covers 30 T cell receptor beta chains from one sample sequenced in a study of T cells in Graves' hyperthyroidism and ophthalmopathy. Using RNA transcripts as the source, TCR beta CDR3 regions were amplified. In the first-round RT-PCR of the TCR CDR3, the HTBI primer set was used. TCRdb fed the multiplex PCR reads into MiXCR, producing one record per CDR3 protein. Of over 550,000 distinct CDR3 sequences in the sample, over 15% were seen once. The specimen was blood. The receptors come from a young woman with Graves' hyperthyroidism.

There are many counts of this clonotype. V is TRBV29-1 and J is TRBJ1-2; tentatively, D is TRBD1 (5 bases). The CDR3 has 13 residues. The V gene's germline CDR1 is SQVTM and CDR2 ANQGSEA. V gave up 2 bases and J gave up 8 bases, with 15 bases separating them. CDR3 sequence (DNA): TGCAGCGTTGAATTGCTAGGACATGGAGGCTACACCTTC. This codes for CSVELLGHGGYTF.

This clonotype was observed many times. This chain links TRBV24-1 with TRBJ2-3; D gene ambiguous. This CDR3 region has 17 residues. V lost 6 bases and J lost 0, with 18 bases in between. CDR1 KGHDR and CDR2 SFDVKD come from the germline V gene. CDR3 nucleotides: TGTGCCACCAGTCGGACGACTGAAGAGTTTAGCACAGATACGCAGTATTTT. Translated, it gives CATSRTTEEFSTDTQYF.

This clonotype was recorded a few times. The V gene is TRBV6-1, the J gene TRBJ2-1; D is unresolved. The CDR3 has 15 amino acids. Germline assignment: CDR1 MNHNS and CDR2 SASEGT. Deletions cut 6 bases from V and 4 bases from J, with 16 bases between. CDR3 DNA sequence: TGTGCCAGCAGCGTTATAAAGGCCCCATACAATGAGCAGTTCTTC. Translating it yields CASSVIKAPYNEQFF.

The chain is built from TRBV5-4 and TRBJ1-4; D might be TRBD1 (5 bases). CDR1 is SGHNT and CDR2 is YYREEE in the germline V gene (reference sequence). This CDR3 contains 14 residues. The V gene lost 0 bases and the J gene lost 8 bases, with 11 bases spanning the gap. In DNA, the CDR3 is TGTGCCAGCAGCTTGGGGGGCACTCAGGAAAAACTGTTTTTT. It yields the protein CASSLGGTQEKLFF.

In this sample, this clonotype turned up a few times. The chain couples TRBV30 to TRBJ2-3, with D perhaps being TRBD1 or TRBD2 (5 bases each). Trimming removed 0 bases at V and 2 bases at J, with 12 bases between. Germline values: CDR1 GTSNPN, CDR2 SVGIG (reference sequence). This CDR3 has 15 residues. CDR3 bases: TGTGCCTGGAGTGTACAGGCGGGCCTCACAGATACGCAGTATTTT. Its protein is CAWSVQAGLTDTQYF.

CDR3 coding DNA: TGTGCCAGCAGGGTCAGAAGGGAATCCTACAATGAGCAGTTCTTC. Its protein is CASRVRRESYNEQFF. The rearrangement joins TRBV3-1 to TRBJ2-1, with D unclear. V dropped 6 bases and J dropped 1 base, with 13 bases sitting between them. CDR3 length: 15 residues. Germline V gene sequence: CDR1 LGHDT, CDR2 YNNKEL (reference sequence).

The sample holds many counts of this clonotype. The chain recombines TRBV13 with TRBJ1-1; the D gene is possibly TRBD1 (6 bases). Trimming pared 3 bases from V and 6 bases from J, leaving 11 bases between. The CDR3 consists of 13 residues. Germline CDR1 reads PRHDT; CDR2 reads FYEKMQ (reference sequence). The CDR3 reads CASSLLGGSEAFF. The DNA for the CDR3 is TGTGCCAGCAGCTTGCTCGGGGGCTCTGAAGCTTTCTTT.

CDR3: CASSLGGPAEQFF. DNA for the CDR3: TGTGCCAGCAGTTTAGGGGGGCCCGCGGAGCAGTTCTTC. V usage is TRBV28 and J usage is TRBJ2-1; the D call may be TRBD1 or TRBD2 (6 bases each). This CDR3 spans 13 amino acids. Germline CDR1 is MDHEN and CDR2 is SYDVKM. Trimming removed 2 bases at V and 10 bases at J, with 12 bases between.

V usage is TRBV20-1 and J usage is TRBJ1-4; the D is unclear. The germline V gene encodes CDR1 DFQATT and CDR2 SNEGSKA (reference sequence). CDR3 length equals 16 residues. V lost 5 bases and J lost 0, with 16 bases in between. CDR3 protein: CSAPGRAATTNEKLFF. CDR3 nucleotides: TGCAGTGCTCCTGGGAGGGCAGCGACAACTAATGAAAAACTGTTTTTT.

This clonotype was counted a few times. V is TRBV6-1 and J is TRBJ1-2, with 7 positions matching TRBD1. The CDR3 is 15 amino acids. CDR1 MNHNS and CDR2 SASEGT come from the germline V gene. After removal of 0 bases from V and 5 bases from J, the junction contained 6 bases not matched to a gene. The CDR3 DNA is TGTGCCAGCAGTGAAGCTCGGCACAGGGGTTATGGCTACACCTTC. Its translation: CASSEARHRGYGYTF.

The rearrangement links TRBV6-1 to TRBJ1-2; D is perhaps TRBD1 (5 bases). Germline V gene data show CDR1 as MNHNS and CDR2 as SASEGT. The CDR3 consists of 14 residues. V was shortened by 6 bases and J by 4 bases, with 15 bases between the two germline ends. CDR3 nucleotides: TGTGCCAGCAGGTATCGCGGGACTGGCTATGGCTACACCTTC. As protein: CASRYRGTGYGYTF.

This clonotype was observed at least ten times. The genes are TRBV12-3 or TRBV12-4 and TRBJ1-3; the D gene is possibly TRBD1 (5 bases). The CDR3 is 16 amino acids. V lost 1 base and J 0 bases, leaving 10 bases between the germline ends. The CDR3 loop reads CASSLGTSDSGNTIYF. Here the CDR3 DNA reads TGTGCCAGCAGTTTAGGGACATCTGACTCTGGAAACACCATATATTTT.

The chain joins TRBV5-8 to TRBJ2-1; 7 nucleotides match TRBD1. V lost 5 bases to trimming and J lost 9 bases; unmatched junction nucleotides: 11. This CDR3 is 14 amino acids long. Germline assignment: CDR1 SGHTS and CDR2 YDEGEE. In DNA form, the CDR3 reads TGTGCCAGCAGGGGGTGGGACAGTCCGTCTGAGCAGTTCTTC. This translates into CASRGWDSPSEQFF. Drawing the rest from reference TRBV5-8 and TRBJ2-1, the complete variable domain is EAGVTQSPTHLIKTRGQQATLRCSPISGHTSVYWYQQALGLGLQFLLWYDEGEERNRGNFPPRFSGRQFPNYSSELNVNALELEDSALYLCASRGWDSPSEQFFGPGTRLTVL.

This clonotype has more than one count but fewer than ten. The chain carries TRBV29-1 and TRBJ2-7, with a possible D match to TRBD1 (7 bases). CDR1 and CDR2 from the germline V gene are SQVTM and ANQGSEA. The germline V and J ends were trimmed by 7 bases and 4 bases, with 17 bases remaining between them. The CDR3 has 13 residues. In nucleotides, the CDR3 is TGCAGCGCCAAAGGGGGCCGGGGGTACGAGCAGTACTTC. It yields the protein CSAKGGRGYEQYF.

This clonotype was seen a few times. This chain connects TRBV7-2 to TRBJ2-5; 7 bases align to TRBD1. Per the germline V gene, CDR1 is SGHTA and CDR2 is FQGNSA. The V and J ends lost 4 bases and 5 bases, in that order; junction bases with no gene match: 7. The CDR3 extends over 14 amino acids. The CDR3 here is CASSYMTGLETQYF. The DNA of the CDR3 is TGTGCCAGCAGCTACATGACAGGGCTCGAGACCCAGTACTTC.

This clonotype was seen only a few times. The J gene is TRBJ2-7, the V gene TRBV20-1; 12 positions match TRBD1. The CDR3 runs to 13 residues. The trim removed 6 bases at V and 5 bases at J, leaving 5 bases unmatched. CDR1 is DFQATT, CDR2 SNEGSKA, per germline (reference sequence). Written as DNA, the CDR3 is TGCAGTGCGGGGGGGGACAGGGGGCACGAGCAGTACTTC. Translated, it gives CSAGGDRGHEQYF.

This clonotype occurred many times. The chain carries TRBV28 and TRBJ2-5, with D possibly TRBD2 on 5 matching bases. Germline loops: CDR1 MDHEN, CDR2 SYDVKM. CDR3 length: 12 residues. The V end lost 4 bases, the J end lost 5 bases, and 8 bases lay between the germline ends. CDR3 loop: CASSSPGETQYF. CDR3 DNA: TGTGCCAGCAGTTCCCCGGGGGAGACCCAGTACTTC.

Here the CDR3 DNA reads TGTGCCAGCAGCCAGACTCGACAGGGGCTAAGCACTGAAGCTTTCTTT. Protein product: CASSQTRQGLSTEAFF. V is TRBV7-9 and J is TRBJ1-1, with 8 bases aligning to TRBD1. The CDR3 has 16 amino acids. Looked up from germline, CDR1 is SEHNR and CDR2 is FQNEAQ (reference sequence). V lost 5 bases, J lost 4 bases, and 12 bases stayed unmatched. Full variable domain (rest looked up from reference TRBV7-9 and TRBJ1-1): DTGVSQNPRHKITKRGQNVTFRCDPISEHNRLYWYRQTLGQGPEFLTYFQNEAQLEKSRLLSDRFSAERPKGSFSTLEIQRTEQGDSAMYLCASSQTRQGLSTEAFFGQGTRLTVV.

This clonotype has at least ten counts. The chain combines TRBV5-1 with TRBJ2-7, with 7 bases identical to TRBD2. V shed 4 bases, J shed 0 bases, and the junction held 10 bases outside the gene matches. The germline gives CDR1 SGHRS, CDR2 YFSETQ. The CDR3 is made up of 16 amino acids. The CDR3 DNA reads TGCGCCAGCAGCCCAAGATCGCGGGAGAGCTCCTACGAGCAGTACTTC. It translates to CASSPRSRESSYEQYF.

This clonotype has only a few counts. The chain combines TRBV4-3 with TRBJ2-5; 11 positions match TRBD2. Looked up from germline, CDR1 is LGHNA and CDR2 is YSLEER. Unmatched junction bases numbered 5, after V lost 4 bases and J lost 1 base. This CDR3 has 16 amino acids. The CDR3 DNA follows: TGCGCCAGCAGCCGCGGGACTAGCGGCGGCCAAGAGACCCAGTACTTC. Protein sequence: CASSRGTSGGQETQYF.

This clonotype was picked up many times. The rearrangement uses TRBV12-5 and TRBJ2-1; 12 positions match TRBD2. This CDR3 region has 24 residues. Germline-derived CDR1 and CDR2 are LGHNT and FRNRAP. The ends lost 4 bases at V and 4 bases at J; junction bases unmatched: 29. CDR3 nucleotides: TGTGCTAGTGGTTCCTTCGCAGGGGGACACCCGGGACTAGCGGGTGAGGGGGCATACAATGAGCAGTTCTTC. This codes for CASGSFAGGHPGLAGEGAYNEQFF. The whole variable domain, filled in from reference TRBV12-5 and TRBJ2-1, reads DARVTQTPRHKVTEMGQEVTMRCQPILGHNTVFWYRQTMMQGLELLAYFRNRAPLDDSGMPKDRFSAEMPDATLATLKIQPSEPRDSAVYFCASGSFAGGHPGLAGEGAYNEQFFGPGTRLTVL.

Ten or more counts support this clonotype. The V and J genes are TRBV28 and TRBJ2-7; 9 bases agree with TRBD2. This CDR3 comprises 14 residues. V was clipped by 6 bases and J by 3 bases; unmatched bases: 6. From germline, CDR1 is MDHEN and CDR2 SYDVKM. Written as DNA, the CDR3 is TGTGCCAGCAGGATTAGCGGGAGTTTCTACGAGCAGTACTTC. It translates to CASRISGSFYEQYF. Full variable domain (missing parts from reference TRBV28 and TRBJ2-7): DVKVTQSSRYLVKRTGEKVFLECVQDMDHENMFWYRQDPGLGLRLIYFSYDVKMKEKGDIPEGYSVSREKKERFSLILESASTNQTSMYLCASRISGSFYEQYFGPGTRLTVT.

This clonotype was detected many times. The chain combines TRBV27 with TRBJ2-3; 9 nucleotides line up with TRBD1. The CDR3 consists of 14 residues. Losses at the gene ends were 6 bases for V and 4 bases for J; bases not matched to a gene: 5. The germline V gene has CDR1 MNHEY and CDR2 SMNVEV (reference sequence). CDR3 region: CASSRDRVPDTQYF. The CDR3, as DNA: TGTGCCAGCAGCCGGGACAGGGTCCCAGATACGCAGTATTTT.

This rearrangement joins TRBV20-1 to TRBJ2-6; possibly TRBD1 or TRBD2 for D (5 bases each). Per the germline V gene, CDR1 is DFQATT and CDR2 is SNEGSKA (reference sequence). The V end lost 0 bases, the J end lost 0 bases, and 15 bases lay between the germline ends. This CDR3 has 18 residues. CDR3 region: CSAREDWGTHSGANVLTF. CDR3 bases: TGCAGTGCTAGAGAAGATTGGGGGACCCACTCTGGGGCCAACGTCCTGACTTTC.

This clonotype was observed many times. This chain links TRBV11-2 with TRBJ1-1; weak D call: TRBD1 (5 bases). The CDR3 sequence is 14 residues long. Trimming pared 4 bases from V and 5 bases from J, leaving 14 bases between. Germline lookup yields CDR1 SGHAT and CDR2 FQNNGV. The CDR3 DNA sequence: TGTGCCAGCAGCTCCTACCCCTGGGGGACTGAAGCTTTCTTT. It codes for CASSSYPWGTEAFF.

This clonotype was detected many times. This sequence joins TRBV3-1 and TRBJ2-1; no clear D gene. There are 15 residues in the CDR3. Germline-derived CDR1 and CDR2 are LGHDT and YNNKEL (reference sequence). Trimming removed 1 base at V and 7 bases at J, with 14 bases between. CDR3 sequence (DNA): TGTGCCAGCAGCCAAGCTGTCGTAAACACGAATGAGCAGTTCTTC. This codes for CASSQAVVNTNEQFF.

The CDR3 here is CASSPTGTPSYEQYF. In DNA, the CDR3 is TGTGCCAGCAGTCCTACCGGGACACCATCCTACGAGCAGTACTTC. V is TRBV6-2 or TRBV6-3 and J is TRBJ2-7, with D possibly matching TRBD1 (6 bases). The germline gives CDR1 MNHEY, CDR2 SVGEGT. V was shortened by 5 bases and J by 1 base, with 15 bases between the two germline ends. CDR3 size: 15 residues.

This clonotype was counted between two and nine times. This chain links TRBV19 with TRBJ2-7, with D perhaps matching TRBD2 (5 bases). Germline V gives CDR1 LNHDA, CDR2 SQIVND (reference sequence). The CDR3 covers 14 residues. Trimming stripped 5 bases from V and 8 bases from J, with 19 bases between. The chain's CDR3 is CASSPPGGLRQQYF. In nucleotides, the CDR3 is TGTGCCAGTAGTCCACCTGGCGGACTTAGGCAGCAGTACTTC.

The chain employs TRBV27 and TRBJ2-2; D is unclear. The germline V gene encodes CDR1 MNHEY and CDR2 SMNVEV (reference sequence). V was trimmed by 6 bases and J by 4 bases, leaving 9 bases between them. The CDR3 is 13 residues long. In DNA, the CDR3 is TGTGCCAGCAGCTCGAAGAGCACCGGGGAGCTGTTTTTT. Amino acid sequence: CASSSKSTGELFF.

On this clonotype itself: A single base separates this from a much larger clone, so it may be a read error. This is likely a read error, given that the CDR3 carries no conserved phenylalanine or tryptophan at its end. This chain links TRBV28 with TRBJ2-7; D possibly uses TRBD1 or TRBD2 (5 bases each). V lost 5 bases and J 2 bases, leaving 13 bases between the germline ends. Germline-derived CDR1 and CDR2 are MDHEN and SYDVKM. CDR3 length: 14 amino acids. The CDR3 sequence: CASSPGDHPYEQYL. For the CDR3, the DNA is TGTGCCAGCAGTCCTGGGGACCACCCCTACGAGCAGTACCTC.